Reported below is one T cell receptor (beta chain). This clone was picked up one time. The antigen it recognizes is unknown. No quality values exist for individual bases; no much larger clone is one base distant. The sample is drawn from a study of blood T cell repertoires in COVID-19 (dated by TCRdb to the early 2020s). Study-wide context: The collaborator samples originated in the United States, Italy and Spain and spanned the acute and convalescent phases of COVID-19. Deeply sampled blood TCRbeta repertoires from subjects exposed to, actively infected with, or recovered from COVID-19 were included in the dataset. The repertoires were released in a freely available public database intended as a resource for research on the immune response to SARS-CoV-2. The sample metadata nearly always contained a de-identified subject ID, COVID-19 status, age in years and sex. The prospective study material was composed of cDNA or gDNA derived from T cells, B-cell-depleted T cells, or PBMCs. Where available, HLA class I and class II types were taken from metadata supplied by the sample provider and were not determined by assay-based typing. The samples were drawn from the first 160 participants of the ongoing ImmuneRACE study and from about 1,200 subjects provided by 6 global collaborators.

TCRbeta CDR3 regions were amplified from genomic DNA using the immunoSEQ Assay, a bias-controlled multiplex PCR. The authors processed their data as follows. The number of nucleated cells in each sample was estimated by amplification of reference gene primers within the assay. Sequence reads were collapsed and filtered to measure the absolute abundance of every unique TCRbeta CDR3 rearrangement. For each sample, productive Simpson clonality was calculated by taking the square root of Simpson's diversity index across productive rearrangements. This immuneACCESS table, as held by TCRdb, lists in-frame sequences with V and J called but not all clones. Of the missing ones, under half trace to an unresolved V gene in checked studies; the others have no known cause. V and J calls plus clone size are reproduced from that table; the DNA served to infer D and trimming. Counted in this sample were roughly 45,000 clones; over 75% of them appeared once. The top ten hold 2.6% of the sample.

Overall results and qualifications from the work: Clinical and demographic metadata were provided uncurated, with the amount varying by source and participant.

At one collaborating source in Seattle, patients were enrolled during active infection and were followed longitudinally through the course of disease. Collaborating institutions collected whole blood in K2EDTA tubes following their own protocols. For TCRbeta analysis, collaborator samples were shipped as frozen whole blood, as isolated PBMCs, or as DNA extracted from either sample type. Looking up the germline V gene yields CDR1 KGHSH and CDR2 LQKENI. V is shortened by 0 bases, J by 1 base, and the region joining them spans 16 bases. The CDR3 starts with the cysteine, ends with the phenylalanine, and has 17 residues. Only CDR3 DNA remains: 51 bases, in frame from the first base.

This sequence uses TRBV18 and TRBJ2-7, with a weak D call of TRBD1 (5 bases match). Sequencing used peripheral blood. This clonotype was obtained from a woman of 80 years or more with COVID-19, enrolled during active disease. The CDR3 protein is CASSPPWSQGGSYEQYF. The base sequence is TGTGCCAGCTCACCACCGTGGTCGCAGGGTGGGTCCTACGAGCAGTACTTC.